Sequencing of this T cell receptor beta chain was carried out in a study of response to subunit inactivated influenza vaccine. Findings and caveats of the study: T cells newly recruited by each seasonal influenza vaccination are few, the authors suggested.

This CDR3 comprises 13 residues. Germline V CDR1 and CDR2: SQVTM, ANQGSEA. Trimming shortened V by 3 bases and J by 5 bases, and 11 bases separated the two germline ends. Via MiXCR, TCRdb re-called the RT-PCR reads, giving one row per CDR3 protein. Of roughly 760,000 distinct CDR3 sequences listed, over 20% were seen once; the top ten hold 10%. Ten or more counts support this clonotype. As yet, its antigen is unknown. The chain carries TRBV29-1 and TRBJ2-4, with D hard to call. The TCR originated in a man aged 50 to 60 who received an inactivated influenza vaccine. Sequences were derived from PBMCs from blood, sampled approximately 5 days after vaccination. CDR3 sequence reads: CSVETDGENIQYF. As DNA, the CDR3 is TGCAGCGTTGAGACGGACGGCGAAAACATTCAGTACTTC.